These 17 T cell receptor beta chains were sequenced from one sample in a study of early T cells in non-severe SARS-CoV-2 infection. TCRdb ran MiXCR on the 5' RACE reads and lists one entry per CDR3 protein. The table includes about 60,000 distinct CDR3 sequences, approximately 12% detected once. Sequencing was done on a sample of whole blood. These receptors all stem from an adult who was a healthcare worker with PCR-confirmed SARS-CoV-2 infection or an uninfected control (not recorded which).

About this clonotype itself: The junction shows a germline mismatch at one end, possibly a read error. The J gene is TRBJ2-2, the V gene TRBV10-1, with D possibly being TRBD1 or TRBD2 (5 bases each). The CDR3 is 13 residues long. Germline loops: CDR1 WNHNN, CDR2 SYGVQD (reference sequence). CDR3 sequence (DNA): TGCGCCAGCAGTGCGGGACGTACCGCGGAGCTGTTTTTT. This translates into CASSAGRTAELFF.

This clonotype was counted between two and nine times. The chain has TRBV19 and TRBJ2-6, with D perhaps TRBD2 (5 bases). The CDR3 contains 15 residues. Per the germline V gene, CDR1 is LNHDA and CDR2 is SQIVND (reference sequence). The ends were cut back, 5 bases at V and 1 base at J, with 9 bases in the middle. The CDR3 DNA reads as TGTGCCAGTAGTTCTAGGGAGTCTGGGGCCAACGTCCTGACTTTC. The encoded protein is CASSSRESGANVLTF.

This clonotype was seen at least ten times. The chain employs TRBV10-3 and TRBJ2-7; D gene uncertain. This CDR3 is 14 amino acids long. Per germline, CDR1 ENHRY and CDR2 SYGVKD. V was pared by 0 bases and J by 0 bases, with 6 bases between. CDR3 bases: TGTGCCATCAGTGAGTCTCATATCTCCTACGAGCAGTACTTC. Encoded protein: CAISESHISYEQYF.

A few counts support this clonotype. The CDR3 is CASSGRQGLYGYTF. CDR3 bases: TGTGCCAGCAGTGGCAGACAGGGCCTCTATGGCTACACCTTC. The V call is TRBV2, the J call TRBJ1-2; TRBD1 matches at 7 bases. The CDR3 has 14 residues. J gave up 4 bases and V 4 bases, and 6 bases lay outside the gene matches. Per germline, CDR1 SNHLY and CDR2 FYNNEI.

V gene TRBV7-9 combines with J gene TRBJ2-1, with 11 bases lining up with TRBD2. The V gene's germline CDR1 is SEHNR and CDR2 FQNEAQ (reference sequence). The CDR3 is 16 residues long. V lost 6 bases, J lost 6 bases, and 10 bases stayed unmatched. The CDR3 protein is CASRPPGLADLNEQFF. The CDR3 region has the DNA TGTGCCAGCAGGCCACCGGGACTAGCGGACCTCAATGAGCAGTTCTTC.

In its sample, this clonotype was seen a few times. This CDR3 reads CASSPPSPGRGTQYF. As DNA, the CDR3 is TGTGCCAGCAGCCCCCCCTCCCCCGGACGAGGCACGCAGTATTTT. This sequence joins TRBV7-9 and TRBJ2-3; the D is unclear. The ends were cut back, 5 bases at V and 9 bases at J, with 21 bases in the middle. This CDR3 is 15 amino acids long. Germline lookup yields CDR1 SEHNR and CDR2 FQNEAQ (reference sequence).

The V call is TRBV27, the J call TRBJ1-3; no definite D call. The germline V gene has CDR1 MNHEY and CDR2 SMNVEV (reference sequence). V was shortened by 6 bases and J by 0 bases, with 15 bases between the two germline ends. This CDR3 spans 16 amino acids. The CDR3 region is CASSLNGRASGNTIYF. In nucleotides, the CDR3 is TGTGCCAGCAGCCTAAATGGGAGGGCCTCTGGAAACACCATATATTTT.

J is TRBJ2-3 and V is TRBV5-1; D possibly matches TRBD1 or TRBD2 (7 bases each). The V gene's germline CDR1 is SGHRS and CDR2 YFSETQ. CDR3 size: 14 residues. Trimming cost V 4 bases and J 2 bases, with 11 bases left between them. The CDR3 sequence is CASSPGGVTDTQYF. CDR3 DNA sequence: TGCGCCAGCAGCCCAGGGGGGGTCACAGATACGCAGTATTTT.

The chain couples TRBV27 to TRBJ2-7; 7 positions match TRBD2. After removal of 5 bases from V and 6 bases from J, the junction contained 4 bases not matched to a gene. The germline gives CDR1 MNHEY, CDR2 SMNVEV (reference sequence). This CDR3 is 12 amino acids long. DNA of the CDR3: TGTGCCAGCAGTGCAAGCGGGGTCGAGCAGTACTTC. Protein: CASSASGVEQYF.

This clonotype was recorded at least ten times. The CDR3 spells CASSLAGSSYEQYF. In DNA, the CDR3 is TGTGCCAGCAGCTTAGCGGGGAGCTCCTACGAGCAGTACTTC. The gene calls are TRBV7-9 and TRBJ2-7, with a possible D match to TRBD2 (5 bases). Germline CDR1 is SEHNR and CDR2 is FQNEAQ (reference sequence). The germline V and J ends were trimmed by 0 bases and 0 bases, with 6 bases remaining between them. The CDR3 has 14 amino acids.

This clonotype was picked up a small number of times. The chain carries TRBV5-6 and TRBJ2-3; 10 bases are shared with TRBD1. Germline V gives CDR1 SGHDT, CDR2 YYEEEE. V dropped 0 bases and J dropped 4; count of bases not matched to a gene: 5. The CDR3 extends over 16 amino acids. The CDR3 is CASSLAGTGVADTQYF. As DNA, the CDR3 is TGTGCCAGCAGCTTGGCGGGGACAGGGGTCGCAGATACGCAGTATTTT.

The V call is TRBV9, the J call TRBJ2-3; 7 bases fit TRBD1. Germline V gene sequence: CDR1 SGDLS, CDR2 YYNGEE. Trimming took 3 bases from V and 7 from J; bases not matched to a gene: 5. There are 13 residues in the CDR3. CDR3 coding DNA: TGTGCCAGCAGCGGAACAGGGGCTAATACGCAGTATTTT. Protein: CASSGTGANTQYF. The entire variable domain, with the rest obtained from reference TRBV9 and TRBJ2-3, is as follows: DSGVTQTPKHLITATGQRVTLRCSPRSGDLSVYWYQQSLDQGLQFLIQYYNGEERAKGNILERFSAQQFPDLHSELNLSSLELGDSALYFCASSGTGANTQYFGPGTRLTVL.

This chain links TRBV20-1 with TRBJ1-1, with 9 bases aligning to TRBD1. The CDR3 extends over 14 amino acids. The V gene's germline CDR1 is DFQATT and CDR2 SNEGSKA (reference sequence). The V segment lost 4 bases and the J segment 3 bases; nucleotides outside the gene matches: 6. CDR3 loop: CSAKSDRGDTEAFF. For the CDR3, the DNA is TGCAGTGCTAAATCGGACAGGGGAGACACTGAAGCTTTCTTT.

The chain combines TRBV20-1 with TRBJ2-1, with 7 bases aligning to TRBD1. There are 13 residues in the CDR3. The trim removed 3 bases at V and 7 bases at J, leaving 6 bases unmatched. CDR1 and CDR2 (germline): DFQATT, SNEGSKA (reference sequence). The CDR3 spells CSARGTVRNEQFF. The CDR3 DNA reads TGCAGTGCTAGGGGGACAGTCCGAAATGAGCAGTTCTTC.

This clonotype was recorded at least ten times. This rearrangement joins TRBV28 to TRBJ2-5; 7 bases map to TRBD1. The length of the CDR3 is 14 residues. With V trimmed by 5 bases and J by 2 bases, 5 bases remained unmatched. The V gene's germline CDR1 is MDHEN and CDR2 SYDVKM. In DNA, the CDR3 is TGTGCCAGCAGTCCATCGGGACAGCAAGAGACCCAGTACTTC. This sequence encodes CASSPSGQQETQYF.

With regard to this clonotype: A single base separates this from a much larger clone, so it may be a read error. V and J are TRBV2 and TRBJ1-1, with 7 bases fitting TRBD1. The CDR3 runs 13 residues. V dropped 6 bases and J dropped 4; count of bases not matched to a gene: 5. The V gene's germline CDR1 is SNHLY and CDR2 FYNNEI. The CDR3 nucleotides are TGTGCCAGCAGACAGGGGACGGGCACTGAAGCTTTCTTT. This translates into CASRQGTGTEAFF.

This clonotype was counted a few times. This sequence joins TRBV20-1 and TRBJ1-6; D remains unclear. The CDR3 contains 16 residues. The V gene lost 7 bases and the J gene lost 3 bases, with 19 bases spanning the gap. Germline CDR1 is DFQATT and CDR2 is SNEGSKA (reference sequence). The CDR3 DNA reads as TGCAGTGTCCTCTCGGGGATTGAATACTATAATTCACCCCTCCACTTT. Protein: CSVLSGIEYYNSPLHF.